The clone carrying this TCR beta chain occurred a few times. Its antigen is undetermined. The treatment here: 10-day PBMC culture with coronavirus spike peptide pools or control peptides (ViraFEST assay). Peptide-pool expansion of antigen-specific T cells preceded TCR sequencing in ViraFEST. Researchers used the Oncomine TCR Beta short-read assay to sequence DNA from cultured CD4+ T cells. In this case, cultured CD4+ T cells provided the extracted genomic DNA. One entry per CDR3 protein results from TCRdb running MiXCR on the PCR reads. The sample shows 12,000 or so distinct CDR3 sequences, 44% of them seen only once. This record belongs to a study of vaccination and CD4 T cells after COVID-19. Study-level information: Spike peptides, overlapping and drawn from SARS-CoV-2, HCoV-NL63, HCoV-OC43 and HCoV-229E, were used to stimulate cells. No peptide, an HIV-1 Nef pool, or a CEFX pool was what each control culture received.

In germline, CDR1 is DFQATT, CDR2 SNEGSKA (reference sequence). The ends were cut back, 6 bases at V and 2 bases at J, with 16 bases in the middle. The CDR3 runs to 14 residues. The source of this sequence is a human donor who had recovered from COVID-19. V gene TRBV20-1 combines with J gene TRBJ1-2; D not certain. Sample: CD4+ T cells from blood, cultured in vitro. The DNA of the CDR3 is TGCAGTGCCCACGACGGGCCACGGAACTATGGCTACACCTTC. It codes for CSAHDGPRNYGYTF.